This TCR beta chain stems from a study of T-cell reconstitution after alpha-beta-depleted transplantation in children. This clonotype was detected a few times. Unique molecular identifiers tagged the TCRbeta library. TCRdb redid the calling of the PCR reads with MiXCR, one entry per CDR3 protein. The sample holds about 200,000 distinct CDR3 sequences; about 6.6% are singletons and the top ten take roughly 6%. Trimming took 6 bases from V and 2 from J; bases not matched to a gene: 11. There are 16 residues in the CDR3. Specimen: PBMCs, collected before TCRalphabeta/CD19-depleted stem cell transplant. The genes are TRBV12-3 or TRBV12-4 and TRBJ2-7, with 9 bases identical to TRBD1. The sequence was collected from a boy aged 2-9 years with acute lymphoblastic leukemia, due to receive a stem cell transplant. CDR3 coding DNA: TGTGCCAGCAGCTCCCTTCCGGGACAGGGAACCTACGAGCAGTACTTC. Translating it yields CASSSLPGQGTYEQYF.